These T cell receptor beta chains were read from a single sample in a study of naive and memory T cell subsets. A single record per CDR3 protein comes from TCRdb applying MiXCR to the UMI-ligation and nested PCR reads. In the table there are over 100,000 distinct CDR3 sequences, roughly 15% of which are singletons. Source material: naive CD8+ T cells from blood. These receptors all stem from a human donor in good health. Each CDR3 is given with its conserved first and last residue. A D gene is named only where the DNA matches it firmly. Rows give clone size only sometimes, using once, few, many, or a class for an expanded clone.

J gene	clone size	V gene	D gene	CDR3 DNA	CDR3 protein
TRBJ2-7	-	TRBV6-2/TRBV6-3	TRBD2	TGTGCCAGCAGTTACTCGGCGGGAGCCTACGAGCAGTACTTC	CASSYSAGAYEQYF
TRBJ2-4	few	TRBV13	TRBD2	TGTGCCAGCAGCCCCAGACTAGCGGGAGTTGGAAACATTCAGTACTTC	CASSPRLAGVGNIQYF
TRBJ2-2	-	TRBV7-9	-	TGTGCCAGCAGCTCCGAAACTAGAAGGCAGAGGGAAGGGGAGCTGTTTTTT	CASSSETRRQREGELFF
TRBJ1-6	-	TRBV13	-	TGTGCCAGCAGCTTAGGGCTGGGGAATTCACCCCTCCACTTT	CASSLGLGNSPLHF
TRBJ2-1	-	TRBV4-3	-	TGCGCCAGCAGCCACAGACTAGGGCCCAATGAGCAGTTCTTC	CASSHRLGPNEQFF
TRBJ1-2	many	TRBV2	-	TGTGCCATGAGGGAGTATGGCTACACCTTC	CAMREYGYTF
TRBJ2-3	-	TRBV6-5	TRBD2	TGTGCCAGCAGTTACTGGGGGGGAGAAGATACGCAGTATTTT	CASSYWGGEDTQYF
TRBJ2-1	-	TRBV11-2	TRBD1	TGTGCCAGCAGCCCGAATTCGGGGGGGACAGGGGGCTGGTACAATGAGCAGTTCTTC	CASSPNSGGTGGWYNEQFF
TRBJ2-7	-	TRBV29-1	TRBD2	TGCAGCGTTGAACGGGGGGGGGACCCTTACGAGCAGTACTTC	CSVERGGDPYEQYF
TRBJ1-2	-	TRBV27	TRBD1	TGTGCCAGCAGTCCGGAGACAGGGGGGGTCTATGGCTACACCTTC	CASSPETGGVYGYTF
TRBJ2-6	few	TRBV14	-	TGTGCCAGCAGCCAAGTCGAGCCTGGGAGCGGGGCCAACGTCCTGACTTTC	CASSQVEPGSGANVLTF
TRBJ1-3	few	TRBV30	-	TGTGCCTGCCACACCCGGACAGTTCGAAACACCATATATTTT	CACHTRTVRNTIYF
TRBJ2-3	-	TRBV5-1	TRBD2	TGCGCCAGCAGCTCACGGGGGGGCGCCACAGATACGCAGTATTTT	CASSSRGGATDTQYF
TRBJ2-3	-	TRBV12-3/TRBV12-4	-	TGTGCCAGCAGTTTAGGCAGGGTTCCAGATACGCAGTATTTT	CASSLGRVPDTQYF
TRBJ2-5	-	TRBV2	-	TGTGCCAGCAGTTTTGGAGGCCCCAGAGAGGAGACCCAGTACTTC	CASSFGGPREETQYF
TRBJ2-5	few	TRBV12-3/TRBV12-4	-	TGTGCCACCACCCTCGCCGAGAAAGAGACCCAGTACTTC	CATTLAEKETQYF
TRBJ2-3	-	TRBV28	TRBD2	TGTGCCAGCAGTTTATTGGGACTAGCGGGGGGAGATACGCAGTATTTT	CASSLLGLAGGDTQYF
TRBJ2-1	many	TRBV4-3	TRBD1	TGCGCCAGCAGCCAAGAAGGGGGTGACTGGACAGGGGAGTACAATGAGCAGTTCTTC	CASSQEGGDWTGEYNEQFF
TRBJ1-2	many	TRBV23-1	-	TGCGCCAGCAGTCAACCGCTTGTCCCCGAGGTCCCCTTC	CASSQPLVPEVPF
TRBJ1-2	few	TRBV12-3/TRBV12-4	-	TGTGCCAGCGGTCGGGGACCTAACTATGGCTACACCTTC	CASGRGPNYGYTF
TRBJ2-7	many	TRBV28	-	TGTGCCAGCAGACACAGTTCGGGGTTCTACGAGCAGTACTTC	CASRHSSGFYEQYF
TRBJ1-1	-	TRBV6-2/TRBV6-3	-	TGTGCCAGCGGACGGATGAACACTGAAGCTTTCTTT	CASGRMNTEAFF
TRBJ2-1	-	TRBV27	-	TGTGCCAGCAGTTCTGAGCGGACGCTATCCTACAATGAGCAGTTCTTC	CASSSERTLSYNEQFF
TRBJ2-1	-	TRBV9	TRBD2	TGTGCCAGCAGCGTAGGGGGGACTAGCGGTAGCTCCTACAATGAGCAGTTCTTC	CASSVGGTSGSSYNEQFF
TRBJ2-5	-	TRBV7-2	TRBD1	TGTGCCAGCAGCTATCCCGGGACAGCGAAAGAGACCCAGTACTTC	CASSYPGTAKETQYF
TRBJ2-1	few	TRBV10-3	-	TGTGCCACCAGACAGGTCAATGAGCAGTTCTTC	CATRQVNEQFF
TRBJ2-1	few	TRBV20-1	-	TGCAGTGCTAGACTTTATATCCCCCCCAATGAGCAGTTCTTC	CSARLYIPPNEQFF
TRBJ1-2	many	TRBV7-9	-	TGTGCCAGCAGCTTAGAGCGTCCGTCCTACTATGGCTACACCTTC	CASSLERPSYYGYTF
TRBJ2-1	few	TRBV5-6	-	TGTGCCAGCAGCTTGGTTATCAATGAGCAGTTCTTC	CASSLVINEQFF
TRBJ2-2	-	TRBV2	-	TGTGCCAGCACCGGACAGTTCGAAACCGGGGAGCTGTTTTTT	CASTGQFETGELFF
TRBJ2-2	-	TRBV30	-	TGTGCCTGGAGTGTACTGACAGCGACCGGGGAGCTGTTTTTT	CAWSVLTATGELFF
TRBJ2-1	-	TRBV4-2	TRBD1	TGTGCCAGCAGCCAACCGGGACAGGGGGTTGATGAGCAGTTCTTC	CASSQPGQGVDEQFF
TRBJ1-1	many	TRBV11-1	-	TGTGCCAGCAGCTTAGCTGGGGGTAGGGAGAACACTGAAGCTTTCTTT	CASSLAGGRENTEAFF
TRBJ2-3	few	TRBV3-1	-	TGTGCCAGCAGCCAAGAGCTATGGGATACGCAGTATTTT	CASSQELWDTQYF
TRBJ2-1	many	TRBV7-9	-	TGTGCCAGCAGCCCGGGGTCCCCCAATGAGCAGTTCTTC	CASSPGSPNEQFF
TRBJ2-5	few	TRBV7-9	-	TGTGCCAGCAGCTTAGGTTCACAAGAGACCCAGTACTTC	CASSLGSQETQYF
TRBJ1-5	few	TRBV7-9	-	TGTGCCAGCAGTGATACACTAGAGGGAAATCAGCCCCAGCATTTT	CASSDTLEGNQPQHF
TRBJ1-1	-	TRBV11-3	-	TGTGCCAGCAGCCACGGACAGTACACTGAAGCTTTCTTT	CASSHGQYTEAFF
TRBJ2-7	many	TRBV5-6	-	TGTGCCAGCAGCTTCCCCAGCCAGGGGCCGAGCTCCTACGAGCAGTACTTC	CASSFPSQGPSSYEQYF
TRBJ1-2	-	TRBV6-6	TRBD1	TGTGCCAGCACCAGGGGGGGTGTCGATGGCTACACCTTC	CASTRGGVDGYTF
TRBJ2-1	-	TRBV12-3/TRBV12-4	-	TGTGCCAGCAGTTTTGAATTGAGTTACAATGAGCAGTTCTTC	CASSFELSYNEQFF
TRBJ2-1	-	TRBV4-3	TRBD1	TGCGCCAGCAGCCTACAGGGGGCTGTAGGGAATGAGCAGTTCTTC	CASSLQGAVGNEQFF
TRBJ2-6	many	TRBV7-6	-	TGTGCCAGCAGCTTCAGGGCCCAAGCTGGCTCTGGGGCCAACGTCCTGACTTTC	CASSFRAQAGSGANVLTF
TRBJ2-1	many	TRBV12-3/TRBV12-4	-	TGTGCCAGCAGTTTTCCCGGAACCCCATCGAATGAGCAGTTCTTC	CASSFPGTPSNEQFF
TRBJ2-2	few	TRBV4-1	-	TGCGCCAGCAGCCAAACTACCCAGAGGATAGACACCGGGGAGCTGTTTTTT	CASSQTTQRIDTGELFF
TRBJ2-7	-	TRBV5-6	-	TGTGCCAGCAGCTTGGATAAGGAGGGGAAGTACTTC	CASSLDKEGKYF
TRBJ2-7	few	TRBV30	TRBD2	TGTGCCTGGAGTGGGGGCGGGAGTCGGGAAGAGCAGTACTTC	CAWSGGGSREEQYF
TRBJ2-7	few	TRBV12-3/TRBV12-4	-	TGTGCCAGCAGCTTGGGAATGGACTCACCCTACGAGCAGTACTTC	CASSLGMDSPYEQYF
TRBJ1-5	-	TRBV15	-	TGTGCCACCAGCAGAGACAGGGTTGAGCAGCCCCAGCATTTT	CATSRDRVEQPQHF
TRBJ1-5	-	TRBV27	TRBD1	TGTGCCAGCGCCACCGGGACAGGGCCCCATCAGCCCCAGCATTTT	CASATGTGPHQPQHF
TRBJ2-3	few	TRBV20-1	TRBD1	TGCAGTGCCCTTGAATGGGGGACAGTACTCACAGATACGCAGTATTTT	CSALEWGTVLTDTQYF
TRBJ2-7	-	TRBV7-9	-	TGTGCCAGCAGCTTACAGGGTCCCGTTTACGAGCAGTACTTC	CASSLQGPVYEQYF
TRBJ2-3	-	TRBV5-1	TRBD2	TGCGCCAGCAGCGATGCAATAGCGGGCGCAGATACGCAGTATTTT	CASSDAIAGADTQYF
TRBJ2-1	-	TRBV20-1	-	TGCAGTGCTAGAGATTTGAATGCAGGGGAAAAGTACAATGAGCAGTTCTTC	CSARDLNAGEKYNEQFF
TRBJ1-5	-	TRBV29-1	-	TGCAGCGTTGAGGGCAGGGAGGACCGCAATCAGCCCCAGCATTTT	CSVEGREDRNQPQHF
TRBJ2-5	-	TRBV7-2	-	TGTGCCAGCAGCGACAGGACACACCAAGAGACCCAGTACTTC	CASSDRTHQETQYF
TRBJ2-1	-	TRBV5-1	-	TGCGCCAGCAGCCTCAGCCCGTCCGGTGAGCAGTTCTTC	CASSLSPSGEQFF
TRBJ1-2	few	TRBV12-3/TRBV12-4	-	TGTGCCAGCAGCACGACAGGAGCGAACTATGGCTACACCTTC	CASSTTGANYGYTF
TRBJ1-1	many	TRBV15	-	TGTGCCACGCGTAAAAAAGGTGAAGCTTTCTTT	CATRKKGEAFF